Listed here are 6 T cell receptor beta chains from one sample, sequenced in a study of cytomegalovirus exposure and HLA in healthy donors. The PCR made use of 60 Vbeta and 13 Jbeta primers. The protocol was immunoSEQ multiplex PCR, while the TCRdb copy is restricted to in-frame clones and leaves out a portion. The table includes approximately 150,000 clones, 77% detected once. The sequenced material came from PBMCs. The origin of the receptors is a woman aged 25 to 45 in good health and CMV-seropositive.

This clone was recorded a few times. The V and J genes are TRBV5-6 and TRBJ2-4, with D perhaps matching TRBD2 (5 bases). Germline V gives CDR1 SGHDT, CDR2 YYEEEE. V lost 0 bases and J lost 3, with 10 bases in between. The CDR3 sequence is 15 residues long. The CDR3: CASSLGGVGKNIQYF. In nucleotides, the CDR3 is TGTGCCAGCAGCTTGGGGGGAGTTGGCAAAAACATTCAGTACTTC.

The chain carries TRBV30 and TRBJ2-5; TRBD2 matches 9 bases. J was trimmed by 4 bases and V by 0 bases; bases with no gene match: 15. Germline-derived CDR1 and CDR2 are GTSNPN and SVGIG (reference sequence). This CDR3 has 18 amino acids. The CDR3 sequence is CAWSVRGSGSLRGETQYF. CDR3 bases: TGTGCCTGGAGTGTACGTGGTAGCGGGAGCCTCCGGGGAGAGACCCAGTACTTC.

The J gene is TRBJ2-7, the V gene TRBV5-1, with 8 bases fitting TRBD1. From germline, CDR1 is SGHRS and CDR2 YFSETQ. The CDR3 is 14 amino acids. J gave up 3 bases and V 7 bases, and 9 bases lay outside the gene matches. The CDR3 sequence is CASGVTGAVYEQYF. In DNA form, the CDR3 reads TGCGCCAGCGGTGTGACAGGGGCCGTCTACGAGCAGTACTTC.

The CDR3 sequence: CASSFPETANNEQFF. Here the CDR3 DNA reads TGTGCCAGCAGTTTCCCGGAGACAGCAAACAATGAGCAGTTCTTC. The chain combines TRBV28 with TRBJ2-1, with TRBD1 as a possible D gene (5 bases). Trimming removed 3 bases at V and 5 bases at J, with 14 bases between. Germline V gives CDR1 MDHEN, CDR2 SYDVKM. CDR3 size: 15 residues.

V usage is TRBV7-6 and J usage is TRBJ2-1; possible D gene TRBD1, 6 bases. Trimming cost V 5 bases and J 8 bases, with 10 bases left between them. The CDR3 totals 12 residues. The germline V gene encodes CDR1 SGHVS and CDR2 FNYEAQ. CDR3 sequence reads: CASSLQGYEQFF. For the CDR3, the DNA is TGTGCCAGCAGCCTACAGGGTTATGAGCAGTTCTTC.

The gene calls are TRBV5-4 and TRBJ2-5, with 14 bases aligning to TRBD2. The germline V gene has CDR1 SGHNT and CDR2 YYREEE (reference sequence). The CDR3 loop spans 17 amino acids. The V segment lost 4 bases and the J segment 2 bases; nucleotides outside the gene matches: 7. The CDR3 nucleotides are TGTGCCAGCAGCCCGGGGACTAGCGGGAGTAGTCAAGAGACCCAGTACTTC. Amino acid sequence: CASSPGTSGSSQETQYF.